This is a list of T cell receptor beta chains from one sample in a study of T cell responses to AZD1222 COVID-19 vaccine. Sequenced by immunoSEQ multiplex PCR; TCRdb stores in-frame clones only, minus some. Among 200,000 to 250,000 clones listed, approximately 94% were seen once. Sequencing was performed on peripheral blood, taken 28 days after the second dose of the MenACWY control vaccine. All receptors derive from an adult who received the MenACWY meningococcal vaccine as a control. The CDR3 runs from the conserved cysteine through the conserved F or W. D genes are given only for firm matches.

j_call v_call d_call cdr3_aa cdr3_nt
TRBJ1-5 TRBV10-3 TRBD1 CAISEPGQGYSNQPQHF TGTGCCATCAGTGAGCCGGGACAGGGGTATAGCAATCAGCCCCAGCATTTT
TRBJ2-2 TRBV28 TRBD2 CASIRAGAGGELFF TGTGCCAGCATCAGAGCGGGGGCGGGCGGGGAGCTGTTTTTT
TRBJ2-3 TRBV9 . CASSVLLDGTDTQYF TGTGCCAGCAGCGTTTTGCTAGATGGGACAGATACGCAGTATTTT
TRBJ1-4 TRBV4-1 TRBD1 CASSQPTGDHEKLFF TGCGCCAGCAGCCAGCCGACAGGGGACCATGAAAAACTGTTTTTT
TRBJ2-5 TRBV21-1 . CASSPRRTEQETQYF TGTGCCAGCAGCCCGAGACGAACGGAACAAGAGACCCAGTACTTC
TRBJ2-7 TRBV9 . CASSVRPTGFEQYF TGTGCCAGCAGCGTGAGGCCCACGGGTTTCGAGCAGTACTTC
TRBJ1-5 TRBV15 . CATSRDQAGSDQPQHF TGTGCCACCAGCAGAGATCAAGCAGGGTCCGATCAGCCCCAGCATTTT
TRBJ2-3 TRBV5-1 TRBD2 CASSWGLAGGPSDTQYF TGCGCCAGCAGCTGGGGACTAGCGGGAGGGCCCTCAGATACGCAGTATTTT
TRBJ2-1 TRBV5-4 . CASSRWSSGPNEQFF TGTGCCAGCAGCCGTTGGTCCAGCGGGCCGAATGAGCAGTTCTTC
TRBJ2-5 TRBV2 TRBD1 CASTGQSYQETQYF TGTGCCAGCACGGGACAGAGTTACCAAGAGACCCAGTACTTC
TRBJ1-2 TRBV6-5 TRBD1 CASSPAGQGYYGYTF TGTGCCAGCAGCCCCGCGGGACAGGGTTACTATGGCTACACCTTC
TRBJ1-2 TRBV5-4 TRBD1 CASSQTGDYGYTF TGTGCCAGCTCCCAAACAGGGGATTATGGCTACACCTTC
TRBJ1-5 TRBV6-5 . CASSYTAALNQPQHF TGTGCCAGCAGTTACACGGCCGCACTCAATCAGCCCCAGCATTTT
TRBJ2-7 TRBV4-3 . CASSQERTDYEQYF TGCGCCAGCAGCCAAGAAAGGACAGACTACGAGCAGTACTTC
TRBJ1-4 TRBV29-1 TRBD1 CSSQTTGGGEKLFF TGCAGCTCCCAAACTACAGGGGGGGGTGAAAAACTGTTTTTT
TRBJ1-4 TRBV7-8 TRBD1 CASSLAGDRGQEKLFF TGTGCCAGCAGCTTAGCGGGGGACAGGGGGCAAGAAAAACTGTTTTTT
TRBJ1-4 TRBV4-1 . CASSQDSAPNEKLFF TGCGCCAGCAGCCAAGACAGCGCTCCTAATGAAAAACTGTTTTTT
TRBJ1-6 TRBV18 . CASSPPFDGTYNSPLHF TGTGCCAGCTCACCACCGTTTGACGGCACTTATAATTCACCCCTCCACTTT
TRBJ2-1 TRBV19 TRBD2 CASSRAGVGVNEQFF TGTGCCAGTAGTAGGGCGGGAGTCGGGGTCAATGAGCAGTTCTTC
TRBJ1-1 TRBV4-1 TRBD1 CASSLMTGGSAEAFF TGCGCCAGCAGCCTAATGACAGGGGGCAGCGCTGAAGCTTTCTTT
TRBJ2-7 TRBV4-2 . CASSRSADEQYF TGTGCCAGCAGCCGTAGCGCGGACGAGCAGTACTTC
TRBJ2-1 TRBV28 . CASSSRRVEQFF TGTGCCAGCAGTTCCCGGCGGGTTGAGCAGTTCTTC
TRBJ1-2 TRBV20-1 . CSAVPPRGYTF TGCAGTGCCGTACCACCTCGGGGCTACACCTTC
TRBJ1-5 TRBV15 . CATQTGAYNQPQHF TGTGCCACCCAAACGGGGGCCTACAATCAGCCCCAGCATTTT
TRBJ2-7 TRBV27 . CASSSYEQYF TGTGCCAGCAGTTCCTACGAGCAGTACTTC
TRBJ1-2 TRBV4-2 . CASSHESGYTF TGTGCCAGCAGCCATGAGAGCGGCTACACCTTC
TRBJ2-7 TRBV5-4 . CASSSRGSYEQYF TGTGCCAGCAGCTCGAGAGGTAGCTACGAGCAGTACTTC